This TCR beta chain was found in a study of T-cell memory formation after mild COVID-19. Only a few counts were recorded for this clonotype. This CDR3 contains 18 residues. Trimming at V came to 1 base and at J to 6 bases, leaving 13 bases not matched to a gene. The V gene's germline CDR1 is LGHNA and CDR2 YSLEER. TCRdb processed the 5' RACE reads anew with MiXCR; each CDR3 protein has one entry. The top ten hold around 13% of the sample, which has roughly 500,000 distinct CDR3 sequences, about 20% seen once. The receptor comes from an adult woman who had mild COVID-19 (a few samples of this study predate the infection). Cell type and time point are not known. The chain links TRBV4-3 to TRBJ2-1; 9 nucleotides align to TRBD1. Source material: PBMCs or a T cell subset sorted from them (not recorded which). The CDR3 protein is CASSQGALGTGLRNEQFF. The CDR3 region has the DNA TGCGCCAGCAGCCAAGGAGCACTCGGGACAGGGCTTCGCAATGAGCAGTTCTTC.